Given below is one T cell receptor beta chain in context. V was trimmed by 8 bases and J by 6 bases, leaving 13 bases between them. There are 13 residues in the CDR3. The germline V gene encodes CDR1 SNHLY and CDR2 FYNNEI. Using immunoSEQ multiplex PCR, the repertoire was profiled, and TCRdb retains in-frame clones only, with some absent. This sample has 70,000 to 100,000 clones; roughly 91% occur once, and the top ten carry about 20%. This specimen comes from a study of identifying expanded T cells in peripheral blood. This rearrangement joins TRBV2 to TRBJ2-2; the D call may be TRBD1 or TRBD2 (6 bases each). This sequence was found in a person aged 18-70 years in good health. The specimen sequenced was blood. The CDR3, as DNA: TGTGCCAGCGGTGGAGGGGGTCCCGGGGAGCTGTTTTTT. This encodes CASGGGGPGELFF.